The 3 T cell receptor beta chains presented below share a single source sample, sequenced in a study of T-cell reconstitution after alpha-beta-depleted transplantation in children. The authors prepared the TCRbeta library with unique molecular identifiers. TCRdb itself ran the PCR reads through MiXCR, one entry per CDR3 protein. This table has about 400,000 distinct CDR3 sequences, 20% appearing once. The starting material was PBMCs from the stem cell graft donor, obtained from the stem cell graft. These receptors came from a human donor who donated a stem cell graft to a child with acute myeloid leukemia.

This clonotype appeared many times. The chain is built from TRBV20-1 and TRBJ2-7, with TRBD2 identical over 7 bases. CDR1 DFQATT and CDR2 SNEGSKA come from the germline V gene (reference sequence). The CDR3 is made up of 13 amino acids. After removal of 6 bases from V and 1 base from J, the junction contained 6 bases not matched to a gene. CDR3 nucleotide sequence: TGCAGTGCGCATTCTAGCGGATCCTACGAGCAGTACTTC. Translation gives CSAHSSGSYEQYF.

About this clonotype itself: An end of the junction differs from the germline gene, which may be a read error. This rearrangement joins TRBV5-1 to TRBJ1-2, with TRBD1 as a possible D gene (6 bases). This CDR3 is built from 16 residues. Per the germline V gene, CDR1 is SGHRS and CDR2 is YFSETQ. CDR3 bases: TGCGCCAGCAGATTGGGAGCCGAAGGACAGTCCTATGGCTACACCTTC. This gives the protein CASRLGAEGQSYGYTF.

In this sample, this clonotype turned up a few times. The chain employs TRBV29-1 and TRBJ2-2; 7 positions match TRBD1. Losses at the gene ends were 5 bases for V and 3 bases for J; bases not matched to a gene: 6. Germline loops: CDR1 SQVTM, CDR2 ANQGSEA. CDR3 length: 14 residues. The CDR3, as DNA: TGCAGCGTTTCGCGTACAGGGGACACCGGGGAGCTGTTTTTT. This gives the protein CSVSRTGDTGELFF.